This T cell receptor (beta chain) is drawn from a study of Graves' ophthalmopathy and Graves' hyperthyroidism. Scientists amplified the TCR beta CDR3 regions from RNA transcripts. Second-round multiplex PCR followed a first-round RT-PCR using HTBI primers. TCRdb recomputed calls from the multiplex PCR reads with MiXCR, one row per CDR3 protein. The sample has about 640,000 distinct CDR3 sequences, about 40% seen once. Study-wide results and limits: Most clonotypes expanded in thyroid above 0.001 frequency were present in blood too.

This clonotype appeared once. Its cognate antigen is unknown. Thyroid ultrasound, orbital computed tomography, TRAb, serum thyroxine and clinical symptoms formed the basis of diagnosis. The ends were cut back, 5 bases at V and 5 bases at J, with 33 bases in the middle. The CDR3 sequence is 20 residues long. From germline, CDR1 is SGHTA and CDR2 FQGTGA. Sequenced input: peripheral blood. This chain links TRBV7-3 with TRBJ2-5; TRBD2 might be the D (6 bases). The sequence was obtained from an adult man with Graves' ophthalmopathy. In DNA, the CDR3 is TGTGCCAGCAGCCAAGCTCTTTTCGTAGTAGCGGTAAACCCCCCCGAGACCCAGTACTTC. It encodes CASSQALFVVAVNPPETQYF. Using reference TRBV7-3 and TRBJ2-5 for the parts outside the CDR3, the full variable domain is GAGVSQTPSNKVTEKGKYVELRCDPISGHTALYWYRQSLGQGPEFLIYFQGTGAADDSGLPNDRFFAVRPEGSVSTLKIQRTERGDSAVYLCASSQALFVVAVNPPETQYFGPGTRLLVL.